This paragraph covers one T cell receptor beta chain sequence. With V trimmed by 0 bases and J by 0 bases, 3 bases remained unmatched. The CDR3 runs to 17 residues. CDR1 SGHRS and CDR2 YFSETQ come from the germline V gene. This record belongs to a study of blood T cell repertoires in COVID-19. Looking at the study overall: Samples came from the United States, Italy and Spain, spanning acute and convalescent COVID-19. Nucleic acid was either cDNA or gDNA, and it came from T cells, B-cell-depleted T cells, or PBMCs.

Original handling: Nucleated cell counts were estimated from reference gene primer amplification. Data came from immunoSEQ multiplex PCR; TCRdb stores just in-frame clones and leaves some out. The V and J calls and clone size were taken over from that table, and D and trimming were inferred from the DNA. The table has under 250,000 clones, approximately 82% seen once; the top ten hold less than 3.5%. The chain joins TRBV5-1 to TRBJ2-3; TRBD2 aligns across 11 bases. The sequenced sample was peripheral blood. The TCR was taken from a woman under 30 with acute or convalescent COVID-19. The CDR3 reads CASSLAWTSGSTDTQYF. CDR3 bases: TGCGCCAGCAGCTTGGCTTGGACTAGCGGGAGCACAGATACGCAGTATTTT.